This paragraph covers one T cell receptor (beta chain) sequence. The antigen remains unidentified. Time point specified: pre-sensitization, week 0. As for treatment: therapeutic diphenylcyclopropenone sensitization with weekly scalp DPC. TCRdb fed the RACE reads into MiXCR, producing one record per CDR3 protein. This sample has around 250,000 distinct CDR3 sequences; about 9% occur once, and the top ten carry 2.3%. This record comes from a study of human T cells and chemical hapten exposure. Looking at the study overall: Patients, predominantly female, presented with alopecia areata, totalis or universalis.

This CDR3 is built from 16 residues. Germline CDR1 and CDR2: ENHRY and SYGVKD. Trimming shortened V by 0 bases and J by 7 bases, and 13 bases separated the two germline ends. Overall study findings and caveats: Because all patients had alopecia, their immune responses might differ from healthy ones.

This chain uses TRBV10-3 with TRBJ1-6, with D possibly being TRBD1 (5 bases). Sequencing used whole blood, obtained in connection with sensitization to the hapten diphenylcyclopropenone (DPC). This TCR derives from a middle-aged woman with alopecia areata. Some clones in this sample may be carry-over from other donors' samples. The CDR3 is CAISESDGGRNSPLHF. The CDR3 bases are TGTGCCATCAGTGAGTCCGATGGGGGTAGGAATTCACCCCTCCACTTT.